A single sample gave rise to the 27 T cell receptor beta chains below, sequenced in a study of lymphopenia after photon versus proton radiotherapy. Sequencing used immunoSEQ multiplex PCR; TCRdb keeps in-frame clones, though not all of them. The sample contains tens of thousands of clones, approximately 84% of which appear only once. The sequencing here drew on peripheral blood, taken from a patient treated with proton-based radiotherapy. All receptors derive from a man aged 55 to 70 with pancreatic cancer.

This clone has a single count. This chain links TRBV6-5 with TRBJ2-5, with 11 nucleotides matching TRBD1. V was clipped by 4 bases and J by 6 bases; unmatched bases: 7. The CDR3 loop spans 15 amino acids. Germline loops: CDR1 MNHEY, CDR2 SVGAGI. As DNA, the CDR3 is TGTGCCAGCAGTTCGGACAGGGGGCGTATAAAGACCCAGTACTTC. The encoded protein is CASSSDRGRIKTQYF.

The rearrangement joins TRBV7-8 to TRBJ1-5; no clear D gene. Trimming removed 2 bases at V and 10 bases at J, with 12 bases between. CDR1 and CDR2 (germline): SGHVS, FQNEAQ. The CDR3 contains 13 residues. Written as DNA, the CDR3 is TGTGCCAGCAGCTTAAACCCCGATGTTCCCCAGCATTTT. This encodes CASSLNPDVPQHF. The entire variable domain, with the rest obtained from reference TRBV7-8 and TRBJ1-5, is as follows: GAGVSQSPRYKVAKRGQDVALRCDPISGHVSLFWYQQALGQGPEFLTYFQNEAQLDKSGLPSDRFFAERPEGSVSTLKIQRTQQEDSAVYLCASSLNPDVPQHFGDGTRLSIL.

As concerns this clone: This same CDR3 is encoded by further DNA sequences in the sample. The V call is TRBV28, the J call TRBJ1-2; 7 nucleotides agree with TRBD1. Germline V lookup: CDR1 MDHEN, CDR2 SYDVKM. The CDR3 length is 13 residues. The ends lost 4 bases at V and 2 bases at J; junction bases unmatched: 1. CDR3 in DNA: TGTGCCAGCAGTTACAGGGGAAACTATGGCTACACCTTC. The encoded protein is CASSYRGNYGYTF.

The chain recombines TRBV7-8 with TRBJ2-1, with 10 bases that match TRBD2. Germline V gene data show CDR1 as SGHVS and CDR2 as FQNEAQ. This CDR3 comprises 16 residues. V trimming: 5 bases; J trimming: 8 bases; junction bases outside the gene matches: 12. CDR3 region: CASSPRLAGGSDEQFF. The CDR3 nucleotides read TGTGCCAGCAGCCCCCGTTTAGCGGGGGGCTCGGATGAGCAGTTCTTC.

This clone was detected only a few times. The chain employs TRBV7-6 and TRBJ2-7, with D perhaps matching TRBD1 or TRBD2 (5 bases each). Looked up from germline, CDR1 is SGHVS and CDR2 is FNYEAQ. The CDR3 has 15 residues. V was shortened by 5 bases and J by 2 bases, with 16 bases between the two germline ends. CDR3 DNA sequence: TGTGCCAGCAGCCCCCTGGCAGGGCGGGCCTACGAGCAGTACTTC. It yields the protein CASSPLAGRAYEQYF. Filled out from reference TRBV7-6 and TRBJ2-7, the complete variable domain reads GAGVSQSPRYKVTKRGQDVALRCDPISGHVSLYWYRQALGQGPEFLTYFNYEAQQDKSGLPNDRFSAERPEGSISTLTIQRTEQRDSAMYRCASSPLAGRAYEQYFGPGTRLTVT.

V is TRBV6-1 and J is TRBJ1-2; D is perhaps TRBD1 (5 bases). Germline values: CDR1 MNHNS, CDR2 SASEGT. This CDR3 contains 13 residues. Trimming removed 6 bases from V and 7 bases from J, with 15 bases in between. The CDR3 DNA reads as TGTGCCAGCAGAGAGACCTCGGGACGTGGCTACACCTTC. Residues: CASRETSGRGYTF.

This chain links TRBV5-6 with TRBJ2-4; possible D gene TRBD1, 6 bases. The V gene lost 2 bases and the J gene lost 5 bases, with 11 bases spanning the gap. CDR1 SGHDT and CDR2 YYEEEE come from the germline V gene. The CDR3 is 14 residues long. The CDR3 coding sequence is TGTGCCAGCAGCTTAAGAAACAGGGAAAACATTCAGTACTTC. Amino acid sequence: CASSLRNRENIQYF.

J is TRBJ1-2 and V is TRBV21-1; TRBD1 is the table's D call and was not checked against the DNA. TRBV21-1 is a pseudogene segment. The CDR3 covers 16 residues. In nucleotides, the CDR3 is TGTGCCAGCAGCAAAGCCAGGGGCAGAGGGGACTATGGCTACACCTTC. Its protein is CASSKARGRGDYGYTF.

The CDR3, as DNA: TGTGCCAGCAGGGGACTAGCGGGAGCAAGCTCCTACAATGAGCAGTTCTTC. The encoded protein is CASRGLAGASSYNEQFF. The chain employs TRBV27 and TRBJ2-1; 14 nucleotides line up with TRBD2. The CDR3 runs to 17 residues. CDR1 MNHEY and CDR2 SMNVEV come from the germline V gene (reference sequence). With 6 bases clipped from V and 0 bases from J, the junction kept 4 bases outside the gene matches.

V usage is TRBV19 and J usage is TRBJ1-5; D is perhaps TRBD1 (6 bases). CDR3 length: 15 amino acids. Germline assignment: CDR1 LNHDA and CDR2 SQIVND (reference sequence). The V end lost 8 bases, the J end lost 5 bases, and 19 bases lay between the germline ends. The CDR3 reads CASRSLAAGDQPQHF. CDR3 nucleotides: TGTGCCAGTCGATCTCTCGCGGCAGGGGATCAGCCCCAGCATTTT.

V and J are TRBV6-5 and TRBJ2-7, with a weak D call TRBD1 (6 bases). Between the trimmed V and J ends, which lost 1 base and 4 bases, there was a span of 11 bases. This CDR3 contains 14 residues. Looked up from germline, CDR1 is MNHEY and CDR2 is SVGAGI. For the CDR3, the DNA is TGTGCCAGCAGTTACTTAAAGCAGGGGTACGAGCAGTACTTC. It encodes CASSYLKQGYEQYF.

The chain couples TRBV7-2 to TRBJ1-1; tentative D call: TRBD1 (6 bases). V gave up 2 bases and J gave up 0 bases, with 13 bases separating them. The CDR3 totals 16 residues. Germline CDR1 reads SGHTA; CDR2 reads FQGNSA. CDR3 sequence (DNA): TGTGCCAGCAGCTTATACGCGGGGGCGGTGAACACTGAAGCTTTCTTT. This gives the protein CASSLYAGAVNTEAFF.

This sequence joins TRBV5-1 and TRBJ2-5; D might be TRBD1 (5 bases). The germline V gene has CDR1 SGHRS and CDR2 YFSETQ. The CDR3 sequence is 12 residues long. Trimming pared 5 bases from V and 4 bases from J, leaving 9 bases between. The CDR3 coding sequence is TGCGCCAGCAGTTATGGGGCAGAGACCCAGTACTTC. Protein sequence: CASSYGAETQYF. Based on the CDR3 plus reference TRBV5-1 and TRBJ2-5, the full variable domain is KAGVTQTPRYLIKTRGQQVTLSCSPISGHRSVSWYQQTPGQGLQFLFEYFSETQRNKGNFPGRFSGRQFSNSRSEMNVSTLELGDSALYLCASSYGAETQYFGPGTRLLVL.

The chain has TRBV7-8 and TRBJ2-1; D is perhaps TRBD1 (6 bases). The CDR3 loop spans 14 amino acids. Germline loops: CDR1 SGHVS, CDR2 FQNEAQ. V shed 5 bases and J shed 10 bases, with 18 bases lying between them. The CDR3 spells CASSPRDNGWEQFF. The CDR3 coding sequence is TGTGCCAGCAGCCCCCGGGACAACGGGTGGGAGCAGTTCTTC.

V and J are TRBV18 and TRBJ1-4; D remains ambiguous. In germline, CDR1 is KGHSH, CDR2 LQKENI. With 2 bases removed from V and 4 bases from J, the gap between germline ends came to 5 bases. The CDR3 consists of 13 residues. Here the CDR3 DNA reads TGTGCCAGCTCACCAGGGATTAATGAAAAACTGTTTTTT. Translation gives CASSPGINEKLFF. The complete variable domain, with remaining parts taken from reference TRBV18 and TRBJ1-4, reads NAGVMQNPRHLVRRRGQEARLRCSPMKGHSHVYWYRQLPEEGLKFMVYLQKENIIDESGMPKERFSAEFPKEGPSILRIQQVVRGDSAAYFCASSPGINEKLFFGSGTQLSVL.

V usage is TRBV6-5 and J usage is TRBJ2-4; 9 bases map to TRBD1. This CDR3 region has 14 residues. V lost 6 bases, J lost 8 bases, and 8 bases stayed unmatched. Per the germline V gene, CDR1 is MNHEY and CDR2 is SVGAGI. The chain's CDR3 is CASRNRGLVDIQYF. The DNA for the CDR3 is TGTGCCAGCAGAAACAGGGGGCTCGTGGACATTCAGTACTTC.

This clone has just one count. V and J are TRBV28 and TRBJ2-1, with D perhaps matching TRBD1 (6 bases). CDR3 length: 15 amino acids. Germline V gene data show CDR1 as MDHEN and CDR2 as SYDVKM. V was shortened by 6 bases and J by 2 bases, with 14 bases between the two germline ends. CDR3 nucleotide sequence: TGTGCCAGCAGACCGAGGGGGACCACCTACAATGAGCAGTTCTTC. It codes for CASRPRGTTYNEQFF.

This chain links TRBV5-4 with TRBJ2-7; 7 bases match TRBD2. The CDR3 consists of 14 residues. With V trimmed by 0 bases and J by 3 bases, 3 bases remained unmatched. Germline V gene sequence: CDR1 SGHNT, CDR2 YYREEE (reference sequence). The CDR3 DNA sequence: TGTGCCAGCAGCTTGGAGGGAGGGTACTACGAGCAGTACTTC. This codes for CASSLEGGYYEQYF.

The genes are TRBV7-9 and TRBJ2-1; the D is unclear. The CDR3 consists of 16 residues. Germline V gene lookup returns CDR1 SEHNR and CDR2 FQNEAQ (reference sequence). V was cut by 6 bases and J by 0 bases, with 15 bases left in between. The CDR3 DNA reads as TGTGCCAGCAGGGCAAGGGCAGCGAGCTCCTACAATGAGCAGTTCTTC. It specifies CASRARAASSYNEQFF.

The J gene is TRBJ2-1, the V gene TRBV29-1; 12 bases match TRBD1. J was trimmed by 7 bases and V by 6 bases; bases with no gene match: 10. This CDR3 region has 15 residues. CDR1 is SQVTM and CDR2 is ANQGSEA in the germline V gene. CDR3 nucleotide sequence: TGCAGCGTCGCTACCGGGACAGGGGGCCGGAATGAGCAGTTCTTC. Translated, it gives CSVATGTGGRNEQFF.

This sequence joins TRBV14 and TRBJ2-1, with 12 bases identical to TRBD2. The CDR3 loop spans 15 amino acids. Per germline, CDR1 SGHDN and CDR2 FVKESK. The junction had 4 bases not matched to a gene; V was cut back by 1 base and J by 9 bases. The CDR3 nucleotides are TGTGCCAGCAGCCAAGTTCTAGCGGGAGGGGGTGAGCAGTTCTTC. Translating gives CASSQVLAGGGEQFF.

V usage is TRBV28 and J usage is TRBJ2-1; 10 bases are a match to TRBD2. This CDR3 spans 15 amino acids. With 6 bases clipped from V and 6 bases from J, the junction kept 8 bases outside the gene matches. CDR1 MDHEN and CDR2 SYDVKM come from the germline V gene. In DNA form, the CDR3 reads TGTGCCAGCAGCGAAAATAGCGGGAGGATCAATGAGCAGTTCTTC. Protein product: CASSENSGRINEQFF. Looking up the rest from reference TRBV28 and TRBJ2-1 gives the full variable domain: DVKVTQSSRYLVKRTGEKVFLECVQDMDHENMFWYRQDPGLGLRLIYFSYDVKMKEKGDIPEGYSVSREKKERFSLILESASTNQTSMYLCASSENSGRINEQFFGPGTRLTVL.

The J gene is TRBJ1-1, the V gene TRBV9; TRBD1 agrees at 10 bases. V lost 4 bases to trimming and J lost 5 bases; unmatched junction nucleotides: 8. In germline, CDR1 is SGDLS, CDR2 YYNGEE. This CDR3 region has 15 residues. CDR3 in amino acids: CASSPIGTGATEAFF. The CDR3 DNA sequence: TGTGCCAGCAGCCCAATCGGGACAGGGGCGACTGAAGCTTTCTTT.

This clone was seen a single time. This rearrangement joins TRBV2 to TRBJ2-2; 7 nucleotides match TRBD1. V lost 6 bases, J lost 0 bases, and 4 bases stayed unmatched. The CDR3 covers 15 residues. Germline loops: CDR1 SNHLY, CDR2 FYNNEI. CDR3 sequence reads: CASRRQGANTGELFF. CDR3 nucleotide sequence: TGTGCCAGCAGGAGACAGGGCGCGAACACCGGGGAGCTGTTTTTT.

This clone appeared a single time. The chain combines TRBV29-1 with TRBJ1-1; D uncertain. CDR1 and CDR2 from the germline V gene are SQVTM and ANQGSEA. The CDR3 sequence is 13 residues long. Trimming removed 2 bases from V and 0 bases from J, with 7 bases in between. This chain's CDR3 is CSVERHLNTEAFF. The CDR3 DNA follows: TGCAGCGTTGAACGACATTTGAACACTGAAGCTTTCTTT.

The chain has TRBV30 and TRBJ2-7, with D maybe TRBD1 (6 bases). Trimming removed 0 bases from V and 6 bases from J, with 12 bases in between. This CDR3 comprises 13 residues. CDR1 and CDR2 from the germline V gene are GTSNPN and SVGIG (reference sequence). CDR3 region: CAWSVGQRVEQYF. CDR3 coding DNA: TGTGCCTGGAGTGTTGGACAGAGGGTCGAGCAGTACTTC.

DNA for the CDR3: TGCGCCAGCAGCCAAGAAGGCAGCTTGAACACCGGGGAGCTGTTTTTT. This encodes CASSQEGSLNTGELFF. This chain joins TRBV4-3 and TRBJ2-2; D gene ambiguous. V was clipped by 0 bases and J by 1 base, with 9 bases between them. CDR3 length equals 16 residues. The germline gives CDR1 LGHNA, CDR2 YSLEER.